The 27 T cell receptor beta chains reported below all come from one sample, sequenced in a study of T cell responses to AZD1222 COVID-19 vaccine. The method was immunoSEQ multiplex PCR; TCRdb's version includes in-frame clones alone and lacks a portion of them. The table records some 100,000 clones, over 80% of them present only once. The material was peripheral blood, obtained on day 0 of AZD1222 vaccination. Receptors originate from an adult in good health.

The chain couples TRBV18 to TRBJ1-2, with D maybe TRBD1 (5 bases). The CDR3 runs 15 residues. V gave up 0 bases and J gave up 6 bases, with 14 bases separating them. Germline values: CDR1 KGHSH, CDR2 LQKENI. The CDR3 protein is CASSPPSLQGHGYTF. The DNA of the CDR3 is TGTGCCAGCTCACCACCGAGTCTCCAGGGCCATGGCTACACCTTC.

The chain carries TRBV5-6 and TRBJ2-7; 11 bases match TRBD2. In germline, CDR1 is SGHDT, CDR2 YYEEEE. Germline trimming cut 4 bases from V and 0 bases from J; bases unmatched to any gene: 6. The CDR3 consists of 16 residues. The CDR3 DNA sequence: TGTGCCAGCAGCCCACGGACTAGCGGGCACTCCTACGAGCAGTACTTC. It yields the protein CASSPRTSGHSYEQYF.

The chain recombines TRBV5-6 with TRBJ1-5; no definite D call. CDR3 length: 15 amino acids. V was trimmed by 2 bases and J by 5 bases, leaving 14 bases between them. Germline CDR1 SGHDT, CDR2 YYEEEE. CDR3 DNA: TGTGCCAGCAGCTTCATGACGGGGAAGTATCAGCCCCAGCATTTT. As protein: CASSFMTGKYQPQHF.

This rearrangement joins TRBV29-1 to TRBJ1-2, with D perhaps matching TRBD1 (5 bases). CDR1 is SQVTM and CDR2 is ANQGSEA in the germline V gene. Trimming left V 5 bases short and J 7 bases short, with 14 bases between. This CDR3 spans 12 amino acids. The chain's CDR3 is CSVPRQRGGYTF. The CDR3 DNA is TGCAGCGTTCCGCGACAGAGAGGTGGCTACACCTTC.

Only a few counts were recorded for this clone. The chain employs TRBV6-5 and TRBJ1-2, with 9 bases that match TRBD1. Per the germline V gene, CDR1 is MNHEY and CDR2 is SVGAGI. The CDR3 runs to 14 residues. The V segment lost 7 bases and the J segment 4 bases; nucleotides outside the gene matches: 7. DNA for the CDR3: TGTGCCAGCACCGAGGGACAGGGTGTCTATGGCTACACCTTC. The encoded protein is CASTEGQGVYGYTF.

This clone showed up just once. This rearrangement joins TRBV9 to TRBJ1-5, with 7 bases matching TRBD1. With V trimmed by 4 bases and J by 3 bases, 4 bases remained unmatched. This CDR3 is 14 amino acids long. CDR1 and CDR2 from the germline V gene are SGDLS and YYNGEE. CDR3: CASSQTGVNQPQHF. In nucleotides, the CDR3 is TGTGCCAGCAGCCAAACAGGGGTCAATCAGCCCCAGCATTTT.

The chain uses TRBV4-1 and TRBJ2-1; 11 positions agree with TRBD2. The CDR3 extends over 17 amino acids. The V and J ends lost 1 base and 2 bases, in that order; junction bases with no gene match: 4. Germline V CDR1 and CDR2: MGHRA, YSYEKL. The CDR3 DNA follows: TGCGCCAGCAGCCAAGTCCCTAGCGGGGGGACCTACAATGAGCAGTTCTTC. It is translated as CASSQVPSGGTYNEQFF.

The J gene is TRBJ2-1, the V gene TRBV19, with 7 nucleotides matching TRBD2. Germline CDR1 reads LNHDA; CDR2 reads SQIVND (reference sequence). The J segment lost 4 bases and the V segment lost 8 bases, leaving 5 bases of the junction unmatched. The CDR3 has 13 amino acids. CDR3 bases: TGTGCCAGTGGACGGGGGGTTTACAATGAGCAGTTCTTC. This encodes CASGRGVYNEQFF.

The CDR3 DNA reads as TGTGCCAGCTCACCACCTCTGGCGACCGGGGAGCTGTTTTTT. It encodes CASSPPLATGELFF. V is TRBV18 and J is TRBJ2-2; D not resolved. From germline, CDR1 is KGHSH and CDR2 LQKENI. CDR3 length: 14 residues. Deletions cut 0 bases from V and 5 bases from J, with 7 bases between.

The chain carries TRBV30 and TRBJ1-5, with D maybe TRBD1 (5 bases). Germline assignment: CDR1 GTSNPN and CDR2 SVGIG (reference sequence). The CDR3 runs 15 residues. The V end lost 1 base, the J end lost 2 bases, and 12 bases lay between the germline ends. CDR3 coding DNA: TGTGCCTGGAGTGGGTTTGAAGGGGGCAATCAGCCCCAGCATTTT. Its translation is CAWSGFEGGNQPQHF.

This chain links TRBV3-1 (or the pseudogene TRBV3-2) with TRBJ1-1; unclear D gene. This CDR3 has 13 amino acids. Trimming cost V 1 base and J 1 base, with 4 bases left between them. CDR1 and CDR2 from the germline V gene are LGHDT and YNNKEL (reference sequence). CDR3 sequence reads: CASSQVSNTEAFF. CDR3 nucleotide sequence: TGTGCCAGCAGCCAAGTTTCGAACACTGAAGCTTTCTTT.

This rearrangement joins TRBV3-1 (or the pseudogene TRBV3-2) to TRBJ2-1; D is unclear. V lost 6 bases to trimming and J lost 5 bases, with 5 bases between them. The length of the CDR3 is 11 residues. Germline CDR1 reads LGHDT; CDR2 reads YNNKEL (reference sequence). CDR3 sequence reads: CASRVDNEQFF. The CDR3 nucleotides are TGTGCCAGCAGGGTGGACAATGAGCAGTTCTTC.

This rearrangement joins TRBV6-5 to TRBJ2-7; 9 positions agree with TRBD1. Germline-derived CDR1 and CDR2 are MNHEY and SVGAGI. J gave up 2 bases and V 6 bases, and 5 bases lay outside the gene matches. The length of the CDR3 is 14 residues. CDR3 sequence: CASRAGTGTYEQYF. In nucleotides, the CDR3 is TGTGCCAGCAGAGCCGGGACAGGGACCTACGAGCAGTACTTC.

This chain connects TRBV6-1 to TRBJ1-6; TRBD1 is a possible D gene (5 bases). Germline V gene data show CDR1 as MNHNS and CDR2 as SASEGT. Trimming took off 2 bases at V and 9 bases at J, with 17 bases between the two ends. This CDR3 spans 16 amino acids. The CDR3 nucleotides are TGTGCCAGCAGTGAAAGGGGAGGGGAACAAAGTTCACCCCTCCACTTT. This sequence encodes CASSERGGEQSSPLHF.

The chain combines TRBV27 with TRBJ2-3; D possibly corresponds to TRBD1 (5 bases). CDR1 and CDR2 (germline): MNHEY, SMNVEV (reference sequence). Trimming took off 2 bases at V and 5 bases at J, with 5 bases between the two ends. The CDR3 is 12 residues long. The CDR3 nucleotides are TGTGCCAGCAGTTTACAGGGAGATACGCAGTATTTT. It specifies CASSLQGDTQYF.

V is TRBV5-1 and J is TRBJ1-2; D possibly corresponds to TRBD1 (5 bases). V was trimmed by 1 base and J by 6 bases, leaving 13 bases between them. Germline CDR1 reads SGHRS; CDR2 reads YFSETQ. This CDR3 contains 14 residues. The CDR3 is CASSLRPGTDGYTF. DNA of the CDR3: TGCGCCAGCAGCTTGCGGCCAGGGACGGATGGCTACACCTTC.

This sequence joins TRBV18 and TRBJ2-5; TRBD1 might be the D (7 bases). Germline values: CDR1 KGHSH, CDR2 LQKENI. The V gene lost 3 bases and the J gene lost 4 bases, with 15 bases spanning the gap. This CDR3 region has 15 residues. This CDR3 is CASSPGGTVTETQYF. The CDR3 DNA reads as TGTGCCAGCTCACCGGGCGGGACAGTAACAGAGACCCAGTACTTC. The complete variable domain, with remaining parts taken from reference TRBV18 and TRBJ2-5, reads NAGVMQNPRHLVRRRGQEARLRCSPMKGHSHVYWYRQLPEEGLKFMVYLQKENIIDESGMPKERFSAEFPKEGPSILRIQQVVRGDSAAYFCASSPGGTVTETQYFGPGTRLLVL.

J is TRBJ1-4 and V is TRBV18; the match to TRBD1 covers 12 bases. J gave up 4 bases and V 2 bases, and 5 bases lay outside the gene matches. Germline CDR1 KGHSH, CDR2 LQKENI. This CDR3 is built from 17 residues. CDR3 in DNA: TGTGCCAGCTCACCAACCGGGACAGGGGGCCTTAATGAAAAACTGTTTTTT. Protein sequence: CASSPTGTGGLNEKLFF.

The genes are TRBV6-1 and TRBJ1-2; D not certain. In germline, CDR1 is MNHNS, CDR2 SASEGT. The CDR3 is 13 residues long. V was trimmed by 2 bases and J by 4 bases, leaving 8 bases between them. CDR3 in amino acids: CASSETAAYGYTF. The CDR3 region has the DNA TGTGCCAGCAGTGAAACGGCAGCCTATGGCTACACCTTC.

DNA of the CDR3: TGTGCCAGTAGTAAGACGGAGTCACTTAACTATGGCTACACCTTC. Its protein product is CASSKTESLNYGYTF. J is TRBJ1-2 and V is TRBV19; D is uncertain. Germline V gene lookup returns CDR1 LNHDA and CDR2 SQIVND (reference sequence). Trimming left V 4 bases short and J 1 base short, with 13 bases between. The CDR3 extends over 15 amino acids. Full variable domain (missing parts from reference TRBV19 and TRBJ1-2): DGGITQSPKYLFRKEGQNVTLSCEQNLNHDAMYWYRQDPGQGLRLIYYSQIVNDFQKGDIAEGYSVSREKKESFPLTVTSAQKNPTAFYLCASSKTESLNYGYTFGSGTRLTVV.

The J gene is TRBJ1-1, the V gene TRBV2; the match to TRBD1 covers 7 bases. Germline V gene sequence: CDR1 SNHLY, CDR2 FYNNEI. The CDR3 extends over 15 amino acids. V lost 11 bases, J lost 1 base, and 13 bases stayed unmatched. The CDR3 region is CAGETGWPRNTEAFF. CDR3 in DNA: TGTGCCGGGGAGACAGGGTGGCCAAGGAACACTGAAGCTTTCTTT.

Here the CDR3 reads CAWSEYSAPNGYTF. The CDR3 DNA follows: TGTGCCTGGAGCGAATACAGCGCCCCAAATGGCTACACCTTC. The V call is TRBV30, the J call TRBJ1-2; D unresolved. Germline CDR1 is GTSNPN and CDR2 is SVGIG (reference sequence). Trimming took 3 bases from V and 6 from J, leaving 17 bases between them. This CDR3 contains 14 residues.

The rearrangement uses TRBV6-6 and TRBJ2-5; D possibly corresponds to TRBD2 (6 bases). The CDR3 is 15 amino acids. Germline CDR1 MNHNY, CDR2 SVGAGI (reference sequence). V lost 6 bases, J lost 7 bases, and 21 bases lay in between. The CDR3 bases are TGTGCCAGCAGCCCGGGCGGGACCCTAATCGGGACCCAGTACTTC. Protein: CASSPGGTLIGTQYF.

The V gene is TRBV6-5, the J gene TRBJ2-7, with a weak D call TRBD1 (5 bases). The V gene lost 2 bases and the J gene lost 1 base, with 15 bases spanning the gap. This CDR3 contains 16 residues. Germline CDR1 is MNHEY and CDR2 is SVGAGI. The CDR3 is CASSYRPGAPSYEQYF. The CDR3 DNA is TGTGCCAGCAGTTACCGACCTGGGGCACCTTCCTACGAGCAGTACTTC.

V gene TRBV11-2 combines with J gene TRBJ1-2; unclear D gene. CDR1 SGHAT and CDR2 FQNNGV come from the germline V gene. V lost 3 bases to trimming and J lost 7 bases, with 12 bases between them. The CDR3 contains 13 residues. The CDR3 sequence: CASSFGPGAGYTF. As DNA, the CDR3 is TGTGCCAGCAGCTTTGGGCCGGGTGCTGGCTACACCTTC.

V is TRBV27 and J is TRBJ1-2; 8 bases line up with TRBD1. CDR1 MNHEY and CDR2 SMNVEV come from the germline V gene (reference sequence). The CDR3 runs to 17 residues. The V and J ends lost 0 bases and 4 bases, in that order; junction bases with no gene match: 10. This CDR3 is CASSLSRTGRLAYGYTF. The CDR3, as DNA: TGTGCCAGCAGTTTATCGAGGACAGGGCGATTAGCCTATGGCTACACCTTC.

This clone was observed a handful of times. V is TRBV10-2 and J is TRBJ2-1; maybe TRBD2 (5 bases). The CDR3 contains 14 residues. CDR1 and CDR2 (germline): WSHSY, SAAADI. V was trimmed by 2 bases and J by 10 bases, leaving 15 bases between them. This chain's CDR3 is CASSEATPRGEQFF. CDR3 nucleotide sequence: TGCGCCAGCAGTGAGGCGACCCCCCGAGGGGAGCAGTTCTTC.